These T cell receptor beta chains were read from a single sample in a study of CD4 T cells in relation to SARS-CoV-2 and coronaviruses. The table came from immunoSEQ multiplex PCR; TCRdb's copy has only in-frame clones and leaves some out. Among about 37,000 clones listed, less than 85% were seen once. The antigens these receptors bind are not known. The sample comprised naive CD4+ T cells from PBMCs, cultured in vitro. The receptors shown here come from an adult with COVID-19. CDR3s include the opening cysteine and the closing phenylalanine or tryptophan. Fields, in order: V gene, D gene, clone size, J gene, CDR3 DNA, CDR3 protein. The D gene is left open where the match is weak. A row's size may be missing; if present it is once, few, many or a size class.

v_gene: TRBV12-1; d_gene: NA; abundance: medium-sized; j_gene: TRBJ2-1; CDR3nt: TGTGCCAGCAGACAGGGCTACAATGAGCAGTTCTTC; CDR3aa: CASRQGYNEQFF
v_gene: TRBV21-1; d_gene: NA; abundance: once; j_gene: TRBJ2-3; CDR3nt: TGTGCCAGCAGCACCAGACTAGCGGGAGAAGAGGATACGCAGTATTTT; CDR3aa: CASSTRLAGEEDTQYF
v_gene: TRBV9; d_gene: NA; abundance: NA; j_gene: TRBJ2-2; CDR3nt: TGTGCCAGCAGCGCCGCGTTTATTCCGGGGCCCCGGGAGCTGTTTTTT; CDR3aa: CASSAAFIPGPRELFF
v_gene: TRBV6-2/TRBV6-3; d_gene: NA; abundance: NA; j_gene: TRBJ1-5; CDR3nt: TGTGCCAGCAGTTCCAGCGGGCAGCCCCAGCATTTT; CDR3aa: CASSSSGQPQHF
v_gene: TRBV29-1; d_gene: TRBD2; abundance: NA; j_gene: TRBJ2-6; CDR3nt: TGCAGCGTAGCGGGAGCCGGGGCCAACGTCCTGACTTTC; CDR3aa: CSVAGAGANVLTF
v_gene: TRBV24-1; d_gene: TRBD1; abundance: NA; j_gene: TRBJ2-5; CDR3nt: TGTGCCACCAGTGATTCCGACAGGGCCTACGGGGAGACCCAGTACTTC; CDR3aa: CATSDSDRAYGETQYF
v_gene: TRBV5-1; d_gene: TRBD2; abundance: NA; j_gene: TRBJ2-1; CDR3nt: TGCGCCAGCAGCTTAGCCGGGACTAGCGGGAGGGCCCTCTTGTTCTCTGAGCAGTTCTTC; CDR3aa: CASSLAGTSGRALLFSEQFF
v_gene: TRBV2; d_gene: TRBD2; abundance: NA; j_gene: TRBJ2-1; CDR3nt: TGTGCCAGCAGTGACTGGCGGGAGGGCTCAAATGAGCAGTTCTTC; CDR3aa: CASSDWREGSNEQFF
v_gene: TRBV9; d_gene: TRBD2; abundance: NA; j_gene: TRBJ2-1; CDR3nt: TGTGCCAGCAGCGTAGAGGGGACTAGCGGATACAATGAGCAGTTCTTC; CDR3aa: CASSVEGTSGYNEQFF
v_gene: TRBV5-1; d_gene: TRBD2; abundance: few; j_gene: TRBJ2-2; CDR3nt: TGCGCCAGCAGCCTGACTAGCGGGAGGGCCGGCACCGGGGAGCTGTTTTTT; CDR3aa: CASSLTSGRAGTGELFF
v_gene: TRBV30; d_gene: TRBD2; abundance: NA; j_gene: TRBJ2-3; CDR3nt: TGTGCCTGGAGTGCCGGGACTAGCGGGAGTATAGGCACAGATACGCAGTATTTT; CDR3aa: CAWSAGTSGSIGTDTQYF
v_gene: TRBV28; d_gene: NA; abundance: NA; j_gene: TRBJ1-4; CDR3nt: TGTGCCAGCACCAATTACGAGGGACTGTTTTTT; CDR3aa: CASTNYEGLFF
v_gene: TRBV29-1; d_gene: TRBD1; abundance: NA; j_gene: TRBJ2-7; CDR3nt: TGCAGCGTTGAAGAGGGACAGTACGAGCAGTACTTC; CDR3aa: CSVEEGQYEQYF
v_gene: TRBV19; d_gene: NA; abundance: few; j_gene: TRBJ1-5; CDR3nt: TGTGCCAGTACCACAACGGGGGGCAATCAGCCCCAGCATTTT; CDR3aa: CASTTTGGNQPQHF
v_gene: TRBV24-1; d_gene: NA; abundance: NA; j_gene: TRBJ2-1; CDR3nt: TGTGCCACCCAGAACGTGCCGGGGCGGCAGGACTCCAATGAGCAGTTCTTC; CDR3aa: CATQNVPGRQDSNEQFF
v_gene: TRBV6-5; d_gene: TRBD1; abundance: few; j_gene: TRBJ1-2; CDR3nt: TGTGCCAGCAGTTCGGGACAGCACTATGGCTACACCTTC; CDR3aa: CASSSGQHYGYTF
v_gene: TRBV5-6; d_gene: NA; abundance: NA; j_gene: TRBJ2-7; CDR3nt: TGTGCCAGCAGCTCAGGACTAACCTACGAGCAGTACTTC; CDR3aa: CASSSGLTYEQYF
v_gene: TRBV2; d_gene: NA; abundance: NA; j_gene: TRBJ2-7; CDR3nt: TGTGCCAGCATGGGGTCTCGGGCTAAGTACGAGCAGTACTTC; CDR3aa: CASMGSRAKYEQYF
v_gene: TRBV10-2; d_gene: NA; abundance: NA; j_gene: TRBJ1-5; CDR3nt: TGCGCCAGCAGTACCGGACAAACTAGCAATCAGCCCCAGCATTTT; CDR3aa: CASSTGQTSNQPQHF
v_gene: TRBV7-9; d_gene: NA; abundance: NA; j_gene: TRBJ2-5; CDR3nt: TGTGCCAGCAGCTTATCCGGACTGGGAGGGGGTGGACAAGAGACCCAGTACTTC; CDR3aa: CASSLSGLGGGGQETQYF
v_gene: TRBV27; d_gene: NA; abundance: NA; j_gene: TRBJ2-7; CDR3nt: TGTGCCAGCAGTTTACGGAGTACTTACGAGCAGTACTTC; CDR3aa: CASSLRSTYEQYF
v_gene: TRBV6-5; d_gene: NA; abundance: NA; j_gene: TRBJ2-7; CDR3nt: TGTGCCAGCAGTAGACTAGAAGCCTCTGTCCACGAGCAGTACTTC; CDR3aa: CASSRLEASVHEQYF
v_gene: TRBV7-9; d_gene: NA; abundance: NA; j_gene: TRBJ2-1; CDR3nt: TGTGCCAGCAGCGTGGGGGATTCGGCATACAATGAGCAGTTCTTC; CDR3aa: CASSVGDSAYNEQFF
v_gene: TRBV6-4; d_gene: TRBD2; abundance: few; j_gene: TRBJ2-2; CDR3nt: TGTGCCAGCAGTGACTCGACTAGCGGGGACACCGGGGAGCTGTTTTTT; CDR3aa: CASSDSTSGDTGELFF
v_gene: TRBV6-1; d_gene: NA; abundance: NA; j_gene: TRBJ1-4; CDR3nt: TGTGCCAGCAGTGAAGCGCGTGGTTTTGAAAAACTGTTTTTT; CDR3aa: CASSEARGFEKLFF
v_gene: TRBV5-1; d_gene: TRBD1; abundance: NA; j_gene: TRBJ2-7; CDR3nt: TGCGCCAGCAGCTTAACAGGGGCCTACGAGCAGTACTTC; CDR3aa: CASSLTGAYEQYF